Listed below are T cell receptor beta chains from one sample, sequenced in a study of blood T cell repertoires in COVID-19. Measured with immunoSEQ multiplex PCR; TCRdb has only the in-frame clones, and not every one. The sample has about 380,000 clones; around 90% are singletons. Sequenced material: peripheral blood. Every receptor here comes from a man younger than 35 with active or convalescent COVID-19. The CDR3 runs from the conserved cysteine through the conserved F or W.

V gene: TRBV9
CDR3 protein: CASSVVGTSVNEQFF

V gene: TRBV27
CDR3 protein: CASSSRTGYEQYF

V gene: TRBV18
CDR3 protein: CASSHRNTEAFF

V gene: TRBV18
CDR3 protein: CASSVGSQLDEKLFF

V gene: TRBV4-3
CDR3 protein: CASSQDTASGGGYEQYF

V gene: TRBV11-2
CDR3 protein: CASSFSASEQFF

V gene: TRBV7-2
CDR3 protein: CASSPGEGSYEQYF

V gene: TRBV28
CDR3 protein: CASSFFGGTNQPQHF

V gene: TRBV7-2
CDR3 protein: CASSRTLAAYNEQFF

V gene: TRBV6-2/TRBV6-3
CDR3 protein: CASSTGLAGGPNEQFF

V gene: TRBV2
CDR3 protein: CASSGTGANYGYTF

V gene: TRBV19
CDR3 protein: CASKWGDRTNTEAFF

V gene: TRBV7-3
CDR3 protein: CASSFGGSYNEQFF

V gene: TRBV19
CDR3 protein: CASSIGQGRFDEQFF

V gene: TRBV27
CDR3 protein: CASSSQWRTEAFF

V gene: TRBV5-5
CDR3 protein: CASSLDGGSNQPQHF

V gene: TRBV7-2
CDR3 protein: CASSVEGGYGYTF

V gene: TRBV2
CDR3 protein: CASSEALGTGFYNEQFF

V gene: TRBV7-3
CDR3 protein: CASSSGQGASEQYF

V gene: TRBV19
CDR3 protein: CASSKTETSAGTEAFF

V gene: TRBV19
CDR3 protein: CASSTVAGGSYEQYF

V gene: TRBV29-1
CDR3 protein: CSVEVSGFGNTIYF

V gene: TRBV27
CDR3 protein: CASTNRGGNQPQHF

V gene: TRBV30
CDR3 protein: CAWNGRDTGELFF

V gene: TRBV7-8
CDR3 protein: CASSLGTSGLYEQYF

V gene: TRBV9
CDR3 protein: CASSAKGQIWTGERNTEAFF

V gene: TRBV12-5
CDR3 protein: CASGRDSYSNQPQHF

V gene: TRBV5-1
CDR3 protein: CASSRGGSYNEQFF

V gene: TRBV6-2/TRBV6-3
CDR3 protein: CASSPRDRFSYEQYF

V gene: TRBV5-6
CDR3 protein: CASSPLGAIVSQYF

V gene: TRBV2
CDR3 protein: CASRGTGGFGTF

V gene: TRBV7-3
CDR3 protein: CASSLTGQLFSGNTIYF

V gene: TRBV6-5
CDR3 protein: CASSYYGGDSPLHF

V gene: TRBV5-1
CDR3 protein: CASSLAQNYGYTF

V gene: TRBV4-2
CDR3 protein: CASSHGQQVNYGYTF

V gene: TRBV19
CDR3 protein: CASRSSPAGGYGYTF

V gene: TRBV7-2
CDR3 protein: CASSLLSSYNEQFF

V gene: TRBV4-1
CDR3 protein: CASSQDSFYGYTF

V gene: TRBV18
CDR3 protein: CASSPGTGGTEAFF

V gene: TRBV18
CDR3 protein: CASSPPEGAHVPFF

V gene: TRBV28
CDR3 protein: CASSYRTGRNTEAFF

V gene: TRBV29-1
CDR3 protein: CSAVLGGEGEKLFF

V gene: TRBV4-1
CDR3 protein: CASSQGQGGEKLFF

V gene: TRBV7-3
CDR3 protein: CASSRNLAGAAEQFF

V gene: TRBV6-4
CDR3 protein: CASSEGAGTEAFF

V gene: TRBV4-3
CDR3 protein: CASSQGVGLAGGAGEQFF

V gene: TRBV29-1
CDR3 protein: CSVEAEGNTEAFF

V gene: TRBV7-9
CDR3 protein: CASSLVSGTNEKLFF

V gene: TRBV7-2
CDR3 protein: CASSLGLAGLGEQYF

V gene: TRBV12-3/TRBV12-4
CDR3 protein: CACGAGSTYEQYF

V gene: TRBV28
CDR3 protein: CASSLTQKREKLFF

V gene: TRBV6-1
CDR3 protein: CASSEFIGSSYEQYF

V gene: TRBV7-2
CDR3 protein: CASSFFRYGYTF

V gene: TRBV11-2
CDR3 protein: CASSLVRAGVRANTEAFF

V gene: TRBV12-3/TRBV12-4
CDR3 protein: CASSYREWGYTF

V gene: TRBV6-5
CDR3 protein: CASSAGTGRYEQYF

V gene: TRBV14
CDR3 protein: CASSGMDTGREKLFF

V gene: TRBV28
CDR3 protein: CASIPLGKGYDYGYTF

V gene: TRBV4-3
CDR3 protein: CASSQDRLGTGGITDTQYF